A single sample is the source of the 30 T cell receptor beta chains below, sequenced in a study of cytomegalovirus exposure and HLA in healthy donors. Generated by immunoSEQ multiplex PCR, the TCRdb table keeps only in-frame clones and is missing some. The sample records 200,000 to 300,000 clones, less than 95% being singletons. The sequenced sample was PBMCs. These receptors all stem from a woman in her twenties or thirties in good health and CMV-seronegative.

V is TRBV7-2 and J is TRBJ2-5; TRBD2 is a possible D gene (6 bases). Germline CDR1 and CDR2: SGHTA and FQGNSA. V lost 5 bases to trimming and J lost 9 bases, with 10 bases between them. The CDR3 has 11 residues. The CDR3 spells CASSVGGSQYF. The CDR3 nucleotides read TGTGCCAGCAGCGTCGGGGGTTCCCAGTACTTC.

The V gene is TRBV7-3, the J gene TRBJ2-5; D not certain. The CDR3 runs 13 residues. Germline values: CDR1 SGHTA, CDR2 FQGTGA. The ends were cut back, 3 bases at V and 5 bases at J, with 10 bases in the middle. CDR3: CASSFGVGETQYF. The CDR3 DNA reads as TGTGCCAGCAGCTTTGGGGTCGGGGAGACCCAGTACTTC.

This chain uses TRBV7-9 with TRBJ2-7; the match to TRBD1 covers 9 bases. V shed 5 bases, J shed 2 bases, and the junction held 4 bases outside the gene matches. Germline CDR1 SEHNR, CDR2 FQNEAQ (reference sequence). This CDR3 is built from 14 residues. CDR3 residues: CASSRQGETYEQYF. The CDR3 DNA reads TGTGCCAGCAGCAGACAGGGGGAGACCTACGAGCAGTACTTC.

CDR3 sequence (DNA): TGCAGCGTACTTTTGAATGAGCAGTTCTTC. Protein product: CSVLLNEQFF. The chain joins TRBV29-1 to TRBJ2-1; no definite D call. This CDR3 region has 10 residues. The V gene lost 6 bases and the J gene lost 7 bases, with 7 bases spanning the gap. CDR1 and CDR2 from the germline V gene are SQVTM and ANQGSEA.

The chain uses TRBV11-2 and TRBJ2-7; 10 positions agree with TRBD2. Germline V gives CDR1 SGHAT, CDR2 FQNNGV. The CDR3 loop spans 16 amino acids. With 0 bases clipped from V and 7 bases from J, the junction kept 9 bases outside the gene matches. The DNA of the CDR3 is TGTGCCAGCAGCTTAGATGTGGAACTAGCGGGGAAAGAGCAGTACTTC. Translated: CASSLDVELAGKEQYF.

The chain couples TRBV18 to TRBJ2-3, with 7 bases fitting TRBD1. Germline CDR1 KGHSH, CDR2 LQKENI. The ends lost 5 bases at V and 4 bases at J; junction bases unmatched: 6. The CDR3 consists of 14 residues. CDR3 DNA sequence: TGTGCCAGCTCATCGACAGGGTTGGCAGATACGCAGTATTTT. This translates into CASSSTGLADTQYF.

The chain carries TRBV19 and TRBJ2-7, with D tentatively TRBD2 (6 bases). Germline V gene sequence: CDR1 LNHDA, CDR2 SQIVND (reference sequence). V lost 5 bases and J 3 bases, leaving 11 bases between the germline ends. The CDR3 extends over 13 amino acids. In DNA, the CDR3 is TGTGCCAGTAGTTCCGGGACTTTCTACGAGCAGTACTTC. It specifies CASSSGTFYEQYF.

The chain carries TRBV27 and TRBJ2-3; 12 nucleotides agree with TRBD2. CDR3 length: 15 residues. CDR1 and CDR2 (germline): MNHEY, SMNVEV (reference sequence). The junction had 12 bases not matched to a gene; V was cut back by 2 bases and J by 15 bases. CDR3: CASSLGGLAGNLNYF. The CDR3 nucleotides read TGTGCCAGCAGTTTAGGAGGACTAGCGGGAAATCTGAACTATTTT.

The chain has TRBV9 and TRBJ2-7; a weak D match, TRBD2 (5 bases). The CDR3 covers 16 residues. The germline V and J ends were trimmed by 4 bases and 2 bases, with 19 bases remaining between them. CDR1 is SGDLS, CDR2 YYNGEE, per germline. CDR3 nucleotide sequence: TGTGCCAGCAGCCCTCACGGCGGAGGAGTCACCTACGAGCAGTACTTC. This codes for CASSPHGGGVTYEQYF.

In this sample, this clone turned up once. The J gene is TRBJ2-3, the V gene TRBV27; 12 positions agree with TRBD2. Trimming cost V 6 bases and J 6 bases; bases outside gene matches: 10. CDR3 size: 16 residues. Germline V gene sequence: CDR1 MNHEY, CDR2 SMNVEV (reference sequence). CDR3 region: CASRFGLAGGIDTQYF. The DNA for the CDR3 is TGTGCCAGCAGATTTGGGCTAGCGGGAGGGATTGATACGCAGTATTTT.

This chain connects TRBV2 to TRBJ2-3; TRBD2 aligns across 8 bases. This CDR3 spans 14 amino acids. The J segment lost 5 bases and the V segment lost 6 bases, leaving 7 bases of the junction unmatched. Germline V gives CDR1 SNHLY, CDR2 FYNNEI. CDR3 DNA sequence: TGTGCCAGCAGAGGGACTCTAGCGGGAGATACGCAGTATTTT. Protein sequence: CASRGTLAGDTQYF.

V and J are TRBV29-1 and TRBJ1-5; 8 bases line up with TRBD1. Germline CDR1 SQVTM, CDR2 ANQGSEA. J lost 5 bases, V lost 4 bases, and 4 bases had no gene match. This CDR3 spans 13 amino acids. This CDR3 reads CSVATGVDQPQHF. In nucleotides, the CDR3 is TGCAGCGTTGCGACAGGGGTGGATCAGCCCCAGCATTTT.

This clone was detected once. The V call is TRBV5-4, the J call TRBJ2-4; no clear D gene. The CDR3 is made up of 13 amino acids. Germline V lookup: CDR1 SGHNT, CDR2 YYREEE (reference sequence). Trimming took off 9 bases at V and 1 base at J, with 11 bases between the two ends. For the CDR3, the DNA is TGTGCCAACTGGCGGAAGGCCAAAAACATTCAGTACTTC. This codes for CANWRKAKNIQYF.

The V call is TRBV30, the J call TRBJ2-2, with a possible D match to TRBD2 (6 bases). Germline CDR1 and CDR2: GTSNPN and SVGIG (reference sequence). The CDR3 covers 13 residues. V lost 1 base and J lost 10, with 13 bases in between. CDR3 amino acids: CAWSGRAMAELFF. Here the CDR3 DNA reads TGTGCCTGGAGTGGGAGGGCCATGGCGGAGCTGTTTTTT.

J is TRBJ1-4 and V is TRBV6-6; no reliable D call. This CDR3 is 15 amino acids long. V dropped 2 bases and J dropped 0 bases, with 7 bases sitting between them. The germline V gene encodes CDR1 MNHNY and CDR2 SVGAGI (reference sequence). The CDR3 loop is CASSYLRATNEKLFF. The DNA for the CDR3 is TGTGCCAGCAGTTACCTTAGGGCAACTAATGAAAAACTGTTTTTT.

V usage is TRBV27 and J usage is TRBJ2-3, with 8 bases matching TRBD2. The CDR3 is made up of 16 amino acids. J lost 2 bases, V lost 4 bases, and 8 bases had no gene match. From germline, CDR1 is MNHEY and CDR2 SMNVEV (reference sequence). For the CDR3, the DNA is TGTGCCAGCAGTTCGGGTAGCGGGACTACCACAGATACGCAGTATTTT. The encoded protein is CASSSGSGTTTDTQYF.

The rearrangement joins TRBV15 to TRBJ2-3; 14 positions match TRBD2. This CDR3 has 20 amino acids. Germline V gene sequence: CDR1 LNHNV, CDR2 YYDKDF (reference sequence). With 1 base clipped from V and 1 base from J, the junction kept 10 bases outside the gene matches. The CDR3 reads CATSRAQTSGRALGTDTQYF. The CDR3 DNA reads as TGTGCCACCAGCAGAGCCCAGACTAGCGGGAGGGCTTTAGGCACAGATACGCAGTATTTT.

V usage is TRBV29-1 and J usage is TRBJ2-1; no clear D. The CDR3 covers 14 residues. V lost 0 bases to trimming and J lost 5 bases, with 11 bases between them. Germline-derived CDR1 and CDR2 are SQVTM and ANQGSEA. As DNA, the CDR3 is TGCAGCGTTGAAGATCCCCTTTTGAACAATGAGCAGTTCTTC. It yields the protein CSVEDPLLNNEQFF.

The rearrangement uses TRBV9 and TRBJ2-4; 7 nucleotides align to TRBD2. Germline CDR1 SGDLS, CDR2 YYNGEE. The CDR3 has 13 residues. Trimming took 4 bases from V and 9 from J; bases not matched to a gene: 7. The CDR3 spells CASSPPGEGIQYF. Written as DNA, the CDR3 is TGTGCCAGCAGCCCCCCTGGGGAGGGCATTCAGTACTTC.

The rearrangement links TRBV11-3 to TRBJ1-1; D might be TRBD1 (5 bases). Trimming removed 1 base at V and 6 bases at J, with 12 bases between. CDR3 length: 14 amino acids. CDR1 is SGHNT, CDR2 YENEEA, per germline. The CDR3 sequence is CASSLAGIGAEAFF. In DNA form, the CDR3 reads TGTGCCAGCAGCTTAGCAGGGATTGGCGCTGAAGCTTTCTTT.

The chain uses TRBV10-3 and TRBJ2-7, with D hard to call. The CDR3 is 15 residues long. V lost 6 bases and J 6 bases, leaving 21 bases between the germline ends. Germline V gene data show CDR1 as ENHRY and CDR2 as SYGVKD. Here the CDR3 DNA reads TGTGCCATCAGGACATCGGGTGGGAACCGTGGCGAGCAGTACTTC. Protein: CAIRTSGGNRGEQYF.

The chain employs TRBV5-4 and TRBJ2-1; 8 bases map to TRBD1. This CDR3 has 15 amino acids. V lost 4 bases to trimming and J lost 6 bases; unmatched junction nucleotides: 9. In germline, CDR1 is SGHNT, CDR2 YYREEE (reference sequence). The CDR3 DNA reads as TGTGCCAGCAGCCGACCGGGACAGGAAGTCAATGAGCAGTTCTTC. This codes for CASSRPGQEVNEQFF.

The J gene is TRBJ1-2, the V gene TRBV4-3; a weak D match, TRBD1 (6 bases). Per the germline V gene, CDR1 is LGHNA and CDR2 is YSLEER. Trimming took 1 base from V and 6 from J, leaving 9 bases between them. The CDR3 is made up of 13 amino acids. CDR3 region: CASSQAGVDGYTF. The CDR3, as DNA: TGCGCCAGCAGCCAAGCAGGGGTCGATGGCTACACCTTC.

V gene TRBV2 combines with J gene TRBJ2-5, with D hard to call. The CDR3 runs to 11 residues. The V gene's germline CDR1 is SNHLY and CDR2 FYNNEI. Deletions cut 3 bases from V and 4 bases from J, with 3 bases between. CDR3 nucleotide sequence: TGTGCCAGCAGTGATTCAGAGACCCAGTACTTC. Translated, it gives CASSDSETQYF.

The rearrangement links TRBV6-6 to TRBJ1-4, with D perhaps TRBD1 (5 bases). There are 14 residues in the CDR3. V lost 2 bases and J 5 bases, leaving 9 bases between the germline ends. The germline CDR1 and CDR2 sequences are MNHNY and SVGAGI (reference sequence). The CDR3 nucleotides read TGTGCCAGCAGTTACAGGTCAGGGAATGAAAAACTGTTTTTT. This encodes CASSYRSGNEKLFF.

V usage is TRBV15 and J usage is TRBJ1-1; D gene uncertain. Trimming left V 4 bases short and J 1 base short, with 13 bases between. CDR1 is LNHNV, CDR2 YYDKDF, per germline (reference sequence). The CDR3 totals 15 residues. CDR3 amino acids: CATSKPGGSNTEAFF. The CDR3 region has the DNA TGTGCCACCAGCAAGCCGGGTGGATCGAACACTGAAGCTTTCTTT. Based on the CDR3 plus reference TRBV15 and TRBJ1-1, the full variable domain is DAMVIQNPRYQVTQFGKPVTLSCSQTLNHNVMYWYQQKSSQAPKLLFHYYDKDFNNEADTPDNFQSRRPNTSFCFLDIRSPGLGDTAMYLCATSKPGGSNTEAFFGQGTRLTVV.

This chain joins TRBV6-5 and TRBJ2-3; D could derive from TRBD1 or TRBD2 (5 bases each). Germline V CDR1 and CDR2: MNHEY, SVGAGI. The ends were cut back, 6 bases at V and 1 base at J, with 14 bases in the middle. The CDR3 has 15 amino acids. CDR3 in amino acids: CASSPGLGGTDTQYF. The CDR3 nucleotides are TGTGCCAGCAGCCCCGGGCTGGGGGGCACAGATACGCAGTATTTT.

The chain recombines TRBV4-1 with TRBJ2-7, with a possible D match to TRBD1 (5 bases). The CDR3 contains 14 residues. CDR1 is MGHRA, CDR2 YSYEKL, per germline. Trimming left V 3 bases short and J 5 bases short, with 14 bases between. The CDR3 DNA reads TGCGCCAGCAGCCAGGGGCTTGGGTTGAACGAGCAGTACTTC. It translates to CASSQGLGLNEQYF.

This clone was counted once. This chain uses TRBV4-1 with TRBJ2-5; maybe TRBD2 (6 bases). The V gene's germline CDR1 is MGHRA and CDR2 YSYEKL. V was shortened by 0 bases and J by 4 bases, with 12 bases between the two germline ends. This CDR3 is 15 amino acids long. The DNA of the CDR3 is TGCGCCAGCAGCCAAGATCCGGGGAGGCGAGAGACCCAGTACTTC. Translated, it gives CASSQDPGRRETQYF.

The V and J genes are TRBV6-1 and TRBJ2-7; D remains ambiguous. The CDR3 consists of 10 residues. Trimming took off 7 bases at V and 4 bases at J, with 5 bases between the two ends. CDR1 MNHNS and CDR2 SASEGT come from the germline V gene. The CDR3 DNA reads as TGTGCCAGCATGTCATACGAGCAGTACTTC. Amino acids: CASMSYEQYF.